The 11 T cell receptor beta chains below all came from one sample that was sequenced in a study of blood T cell repertoires in COVID-19. Libraries were prepared by immunoSEQ multiplex PCR; TCRdb keeps only in-frame clonotypes and omits some of them. The sample includes 300,000 to 400,000 clones, around nine tenths of them seen just once. The specimen was peripheral blood. These receptors all stem from a woman younger than 35 who had recovered from COVID-19.

The chain carries TRBV6-4 and TRBJ2-1; no clear D gene. Germline CDR1 and CDR2: MRHNA and SNTAGT. The V end was cut by 10 bases, the J end by 8 bases, with 15 bases between. The CDR3 is 12 amino acids. CDR3 nucleotide sequence: TGTGCCACTCGTAGTTCGCGTCATGAGCAGTTCTTC. It encodes CATRSSRHEQFF.

This clone has just one count. This sequence joins TRBV5-4 and TRBJ1-5; TRBD1 is a possible D gene (6 bases). Germline V CDR1 and CDR2: SGHNT, YYREEE (reference sequence). The length of the CDR3 is 13 residues. Deletions cut 3 bases from V and 7 bases from J, with 11 bases between. The DNA of the CDR3 is TGTGCCAGCAGCTCACAGGGTGGGCAGCCCCAGCATTTT. It is translated as CASSSQGGQPQHF.

The chain couples TRBV7-9 to TRBJ1-2; 8 nucleotides agree with TRBD1. Looked up from germline, CDR1 is SEHNR and CDR2 is FQNEAQ (reference sequence). V shed 5 bases and J 1 base; nucleotides not matched to a gene: 9. The CDR3 runs to 16 residues. CDR3 sequence: CASSQQGAQNNYGYTF. For the CDR3, the DNA is TGTGCCAGCAGCCAGCAGGGGGCGCAGAATAACTATGGCTACACCTTC. Variable domain in full (rest from reference TRBV7-9 and TRBJ1-2): DTGVSQNPRHKITKRGQNVTFRCDPISEHNRLYWYRQTLGQGPEFLTYFQNEAQLEKSRLLSDRFSAERPKGSFSTLEIQRTEQGDSAMYLCASSQQGAQNNYGYTFGSGTRLTVV.

CDR3 nucleotides: TGTGCCAGCAGTTTACTTGGCAGGACAGGAAACACCATATATTTT. Protein product: CASSLLGRTGNTIYF. The V and J genes are TRBV27 and TRBJ1-3, with a tentative D call TRBD1 (5 bases). Deletions cut 2 bases from V and 4 bases from J, with 12 bases between. In germline, CDR1 is MNHEY, CDR2 SMNVEV (reference sequence). The CDR3 length is 15 residues.

The V call is TRBV12-2, the J call TRBJ2-5; TRBD1 is the table's D call, not checked against the DNA. TRBV12-2 is labeled a pseudogene. The CDR3 is 17 residues long. The CDR3 reads CASRLALSWTGGETQYF. The CDR3 region has the DNA TGTGCAAGTCGCTTAGCGCTCTCTTGGACAGGGGGGGAGACCCAGTACTTC.

V is TRBV19 and J is TRBJ1-5; TRBD1 agrees at 9 bases. This CDR3 contains 16 residues. V trimming: 4 bases; J trimming: 2 bases; junction bases outside the gene matches: 6. Germline lookup yields CDR1 LNHDA and CDR2 SQIVND (reference sequence). CDR3 bases: TGTGCCAGTAGTACCCTCAGGACAGGGGGCAATCAGCCCCAGCATTTT. Translated, it gives CASSTLRTGGNQPQHF.

Comment on this clone: The sample carries other DNA sequences with the same CDR3. This chain uses TRBV6-6 with TRBJ1-5; TRBD1 matches at 8 bases. J gave up 5 bases and V 2 bases, and 2 bases lay outside the gene matches. The length of the CDR3 is 14 residues. CDR1 and CDR2 from the germline V gene are MNHNY and SVGAGI (reference sequence). In DNA, the CDR3 is TGTGCCAGCAGTTACGGACAGGGTCATCAGCCCCAGCATTTT. Translating it yields CASSYGQGHQPQHF.

This sequence joins TRBV5-6 and TRBJ2-3; perhaps TRBD2 as D (5 bases). The CDR3 runs 15 residues. Germline loops: CDR1 SGHDT, CDR2 YYEEEE. Trimming took off 1 base at V and 1 base at J, with 10 bases between the two ends. Here the CDR3 DNA reads TGTGCCAGCAGCTTGCCGGGATTCGGCACAGATACGCAGTATTTT. Translating it yields CASSLPGFGTDTQYF. Combining the CDR3 with reference TRBV5-6 and TRBJ2-3 gives the whole variable domain DAGVTQSPTHLIKTRGQQVTLRCSPKSGHDTVSWYQQALGQGPQFIFQYYEEEERQRGNFPDRFSGHQFPNYSSELNVNALLLGDSALYLCASSLPGFGTDTQYFGPGTRLTVL.

This sequence joins TRBV27 and TRBJ1-2; D is uncertain. The CDR3 runs 14 residues. From germline, CDR1 is MNHEY and CDR2 SMNVEV (reference sequence). Trimming shortened V by 6 bases and J by 6 bases, and 17 bases separated the two germline ends. Here the CDR3 DNA reads TGTGCCAGCAGCTATTGGAGAGGGTCACATGGCTACACCTTC. This codes for CASSYWRGSHGYTF.

V and J are TRBV6-5 and TRBJ2-1; 11 bases align to TRBD2. Trimming cost V 4 bases and J 7 bases; bases outside gene matches: 6. Germline-derived CDR1 and CDR2 are MNHEY and SVGAGI. The CDR3 runs 15 residues. The CDR3 sequence: CASSSLAGGYNEQFF. CDR3 DNA sequence: TGTGCCAGCAGTTCCCTAGCGGGAGGTTATAATGAGCAGTTCTTC.

This clone was seen at least ten times. The chain couples TRBV6-2 or TRBV6-3 to TRBJ2-1; D is possibly TRBD2 (5 bases). Germline CDR1 MNHEY, CDR2 SVGEGT. V lost 3 bases, J lost 0 bases, and 12 bases lay in between. This CDR3 contains 16 residues. The CDR3 sequence is CASSYTSGYSYNEQFF. CDR3 sequence (DNA): TGTGCCAGCAGTTATACAAGCGGTTACTCCTACAATGAGCAGTTCTTC.